The clone carrying this T cell receptor beta chain was seen just once. Its antigen is not known. CD4+ T cells from unexposed donors were obtained before the COVID-19 pandemic (2011-2018). The cells were cultured for under 13 days before CD4+ T cells were isolated. Unexposed-donor CD4+ T cells were probed with SARS-CoV-2 S/N and four cold-coronavirus spikes, cells permitting. PBMCs were plated at two million per well in IL-2-containing medium. Cultures received half-medium IL-2 refreshes on days 3 and 7. These data come from a study of CD4 T cells in relation to SARS-CoV-2 and coronaviruses. On the study more broadly: PBMCs were cultured with antigen for roughly 11 days before TCR beta sequencing.

The germline V gene has CDR1 MNHEY and CDR2 SVGAGI. Deletions cut 6 bases from V and 0 bases from J, with 11 bases between. The length of the CDR3 is 15 residues. This table comes from immunoSEQ multiplex PCR, and its TCRdb copy is limited to in-frame clones, with some not included. The sample shows fewer than 25,000 clones, over 65% of them seen only once. The specimen sequenced was CD4+ T cells from PBMCs, cultured in vitro. The gene calls are TRBV6-5 and TRBJ1-4; D remains unclear. The TCR originated in a human donor in good health. The CDR3 reads CASSSLGATNEKLFF. CDR3 in DNA: TGTGCCAGCAGCTCTTTGGGAGCAACTAATGAAAAACTGTTTTTT.